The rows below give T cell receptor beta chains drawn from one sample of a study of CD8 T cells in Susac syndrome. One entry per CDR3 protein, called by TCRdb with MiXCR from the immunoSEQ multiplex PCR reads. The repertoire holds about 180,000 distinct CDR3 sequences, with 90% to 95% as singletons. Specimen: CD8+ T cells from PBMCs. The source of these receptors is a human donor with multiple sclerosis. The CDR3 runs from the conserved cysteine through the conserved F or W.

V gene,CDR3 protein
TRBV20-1,CSARAYRDRVLNEQFF
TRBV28,CASRYGGSEVSYEQYF
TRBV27,CASSLGSGNQPQHF
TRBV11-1,CASSSIFSYEQYF
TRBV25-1,CASRPGTSGNNEQFF
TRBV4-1,CASSQQDRGPEAFF
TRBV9,CASSDQGGYEQYF
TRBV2,CASSTWTGVDEQFF
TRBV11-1,CASSFTPTGVNYGYTF
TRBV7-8,CASSLIQGGDTQYF
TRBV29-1,CSVVGAGLAGGRVEQFF
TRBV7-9,CASSWSGNEAFF
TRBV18,CASSPGSWPYTEAFF
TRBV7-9,CAFRTENTGELFF
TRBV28,CASRVGPTNTEAFF
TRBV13,CASRDLGGAQETQYF
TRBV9,CASSKEYGYEKLFF
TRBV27,CASSPGASAGETQYF
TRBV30,CAWSVYGIVGGRETQYF
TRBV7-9,CASSHVGRGSYNEQFF
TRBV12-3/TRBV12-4,CASSLGDIGDVNTEAFF
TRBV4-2,CASSQDVDTQYF
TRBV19,CASSPGRDYTGELFF
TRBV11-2,CASSLVGGRAYGYTF
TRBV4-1,CASSFPGLAEREQFF
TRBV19,CASSIGDYLNEQFF
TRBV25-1,CASSRGNSYNEQFF
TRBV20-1,CSARPRDLATYNQETQYF
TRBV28,CASSFGGIYNEQFF
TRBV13,CASSDTGRYQETQYF
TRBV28,CASSSPGMGEQYF
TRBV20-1,CSARSPPIAKNIQYF
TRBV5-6,CASSFSQGHEKLFF
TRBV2,CASPGGGSSYEQYF
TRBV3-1,CASSPGQGTQPQHF
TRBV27,CASSSSIEQFF
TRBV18,CASSPPVTYGYTF
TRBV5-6,CASSLMVRDPTSNYGYTF
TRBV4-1,CASRLVGGSSTDTQYF
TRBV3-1,CASSQITMNYGYTF
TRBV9,CASSVGVNQPQHF
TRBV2,CASSEARGQTYEQYF
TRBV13,CASSIPPRGGSYNEQFF
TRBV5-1,CASSLWTSRGEQYF
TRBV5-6,CASRFPGQGFDEQYF